These 32 T cell receptor beta chains were all obtained from the same sample, sequenced in a study of T cell changes during pregnancy in multiple sclerosis. TCRdb's copy holds only in-frame clones and misses some; the assay was immunoSEQ multiplex PCR. The table shows 50,000 to 80,000 clones, with roughly nine tenths occurring only once. Source: CD8+ T cells from peripheral blood mononuclear cells, taken before pregnancy. All receptors come from a female donor with multiple sclerosis, enrolled in a pregnancy study.

This chain joins TRBV27 and TRBJ2-1; the D is unclear. Germline V gives CDR1 MNHEY, CDR2 SMNVEV (reference sequence). The germline V and J ends were trimmed by 4 bases and 10 bases, with 8 bases remaining between them. CDR3 length: 11 residues. For the CDR3, the DNA is TGTGCCAGCAGTTCTCTACGCGAGCAGTTCTTC. This translates into CASSSLREQFF.

There are a few counts of this clone. J is TRBJ2-1 and V is TRBV9, with 12 positions matching TRBD2. The V gene end was trimmed by 4 bases and the J gene end by 5 bases; junction bases not matched to a gene: 16. CDR1 and CDR2 (germline): SGDLS, YYNGEE. The CDR3 sequence is 19 residues long. Here the CDR3 DNA reads TGTGCCAGCAGCCCGAGCGGGCTAGCGGGGGGGTCCGCCGACAATGAGCAGTTCTTC. The encoded protein is CASSPSGLAGGSADNEQFF. The whole variable domain, filled in from reference TRBV9 and TRBJ2-1, reads DSGVTQTPKHLITATGQRVTLRCSPRSGDLSVYWYQQSLDQGLQFLIQYYNGEERAKGNILERFSAQQFPDLHSELNLSSLELGDSALYFCASSPSGLAGGSADNEQFFGPGTRLTVL.

J is TRBJ1-5 and V is TRBV27; 10 bases fit TRBD1. The germline V gene has CDR1 MNHEY and CDR2 SMNVEV (reference sequence). V trimming: 5 bases; J trimming: 5 bases; junction bases outside the gene matches: 6. This CDR3 is built from 15 residues. The CDR3 loop is CASSKGQGFYQPQHF. CDR3 nucleotide sequence: TGTGCCAGCAGTAAGGGACAGGGGTTTTATCAGCCCCAGCATTTT.

J is TRBJ1-1 and V is TRBV29-1; TRBD1 agrees at 8 bases. V was pared by 5 bases and J by 1 base, with 3 bases of the junction left unmatched. Germline CDR1 is SQVTM and CDR2 is ANQGSEA. The CDR3 is 13 residues long. The CDR3: CSVTGTGNTEAFF. The CDR3, as DNA: TGCAGCGTTACAGGGACAGGGAACACTGAAGCTTTCTTT.

About this clone: At the DNA level, this CDR3 is encoded by other sequences in the same sample as well. This sequence joins TRBV27 and TRBJ1-5; D is perhaps TRBD1 (6 bases). This CDR3 contains 14 residues. Germline V gene sequence: CDR1 MNHEY, CDR2 SMNVEV (reference sequence). V lost 4 bases to trimming and J lost 4 bases, with 11 bases between them. CDR3 DNA sequence: TGTGCCAGCAGTTCCGGACAGACTAATCAGCCCCAGCATTTT. Protein: CASSSGQTNQPQHF.

V is TRBV27 and J is TRBJ2-3; TRBD1 is a possible D gene (6 bases). Germline CDR1 is MNHEY and CDR2 is SMNVEV (reference sequence). V shed 3 bases and J shed 0 bases, with 10 bases lying between them. This CDR3 spans 15 amino acids. The CDR3 DNA follows: TGTGCCAGCAGTTTCCCAGGGGCTAGCACAGATACGCAGTATTTT. This codes for CASSFPGASTDTQYF.

J is TRBJ2-1 and V is TRBV15; 11 nucleotides agree with TRBD1. CDR3 length: 14 residues. CDR1 and CDR2 (germline): LNHNV, YYDKDF (reference sequence). V shed 5 bases and J 8 bases; nucleotides not matched to a gene: 5. CDR3 DNA: TGTGCCACCAGCCGGGACAGGGGGGTAGATGAGCAGTTCTTC. Its translation: CATSRDRGVDEQFF.

This chain links TRBV2 with TRBJ2-2; a possible D gene is TRBD1 (5 bases). Trimming took off 7 bases at V and 0 bases at J, with 12 bases between the two ends. This CDR3 is 15 amino acids long. The germline V gene has CDR1 SNHLY and CDR2 FYNNEI. The CDR3 DNA follows: TGTGCCAGCACAACACAGGTGGCGAACACCGGGGAGCTGTTTTTT. This codes for CASTTQVANTGELFF.

The chain uses TRBV2 and TRBJ1-2, with 8 bases aligning to TRBD1. Trimming removed 6 bases from V and 6 bases from J; junction bases left unmatched: 6. Per the germline V gene, CDR1 is SNHLY and CDR2 is FYNNEI. The CDR3 covers 13 residues. Written as DNA, the CDR3 is TGTGCCAGCAGGCCGACAGGGGCGGATGGCTACACCTTC. Protein product: CASRPTGADGYTF.

This chain uses TRBV28 with TRBJ1-5; D not certain. V was pared by 5 bases and J by 0 bases, with 11 bases between. This CDR3 spans 15 amino acids. Germline V CDR1 and CDR2: MDHEN, SYDVKM. The CDR3 coding sequence is TGTGCCAGCAGTCCCCTCGGGAATAGCAATCAGCCCCAGCATTTT. This sequence encodes CASSPLGNSNQPQHF.

The chain couples TRBV27 to TRBJ1-5, with unresolved D. There are 13 residues in the CDR3. Germline assignment: CDR1 MNHEY and CDR2 SMNVEV (reference sequence). Trimming shortened V by 7 bases and J by 2 bases, and 9 bases separated the two germline ends. The CDR3 region has the DNA TGTGCCAGCACCCTCGGAGGCAATCAGCCCCAGCATTTT. Translated, it gives CASTLGGNQPQHF.

This clone was seen a handful of times. The V call is TRBV6-5, the J call TRBJ2-2; 7 bases match TRBD1. This CDR3 is built from 15 residues. Losses at the gene ends were 6 bases for V and 6 bases for J; bases not matched to a gene: 10. Germline V gene lookup returns CDR1 MNHEY and CDR2 SVGAGI. In DNA, the CDR3 is TGTGCCAGCAGCCTCGACAGGGTTAGCGCCGGGGAGCTGTTTTTT. Translating gives CASSLDRVSAGELFF.

CDR3 loop: CASSPGQNQPQHF. CDR3 DNA sequence: TGTGCCAGCAGCCCAGGACAGAATCAGCCCCAGCATTTT. This chain links TRBV7-9 with TRBJ1-5, with TRBD1 as a possible D gene (6 bases). The CDR3 spans 13 residues. V lost 5 bases to trimming and J lost 4 bases, with 9 bases between them. Germline V lookup: CDR1 SEHNR, CDR2 FQNEAQ (reference sequence).

The J gene is TRBJ2-7, the V gene TRBV25-1, with TRBD2 as a possible D gene (5 bases). Germline V gene lookup returns CDR1 MGHDK and CDR2 SYGVNS. CDR3 length: 13 residues. V lost 5 bases and J lost 2, with 10 bases in between. In nucleotides, the CDR3 is TGTGCCAGCAGTAACCGGGGTGCCTACGAGCAGTACTTC. The encoded protein is CASSNRGAYEQYF.

The chain carries TRBV2 and TRBJ1-2; no definite D call. V lost 3 bases, J lost 8 bases, and 13 bases lay in between. CDR3 size: 13 residues. Germline V gives CDR1 SNHLY, CDR2 FYNNEI. In nucleotides, the CDR3 is TGTGCCAGCAGTGATTATAGCTACGGGGGCTACACCTTC. This translates into CASSDYSYGGYTF.

This chain joins TRBV7-2 and TRBJ2-7; 9 bases fit TRBD1. Unmatched junction bases numbered 6, after V lost 1 base and J lost 5 bases. The CDR3 contains 15 residues. In germline, CDR1 is SGHTA, CDR2 FQGNSA. The CDR3: CASSLGDRDLHEQYF. Here the CDR3 DNA reads TGTGCCAGCAGCTTAGGGGACAGGGATCTGCACGAGCAGTACTTC.

V usage is TRBV9 and J usage is TRBJ2-2; 9 bases are shared with TRBD1. In germline, CDR1 is SGDLS, CDR2 YYNGEE. V lost 4 bases and J lost 4; bases outside the gene matches: 14. This CDR3 spans 18 amino acids. The CDR3 DNA is TGTGCCAGCAGCCATGGCACCCGGGACAGGGTTTCCACCGGGGAGCTGTTTTTT. Translating it yields CASSHGTRDRVSTGELFF.

V is TRBV7-8 and J is TRBJ2-3; TRBD2 matches at 13 bases. CDR1 is SGHVS, CDR2 FQNEAQ, per germline. This CDR3 comprises 17 residues. V gave up 8 bases and J gave up 0 bases; unmatched junction bases: 8. The chain's CDR3 is CASRTSGGAPSTDTQYF. In DNA, the CDR3 is TGTGCCAGCCGCACTAGCGGGGGGGCCCCCAGCACAGATACGCAGTATTTT.

This chain connects TRBV2 to TRBJ2-7; D is possibly TRBD2 (7 bases). The V gene's germline CDR1 is SNHLY and CDR2 FYNNEI. The CDR3 sequence is 15 residues long. The germline V and J ends were trimmed by 6 bases and 5 bases, with 20 bases remaining between them. CDR3 sequence: CASRPFGGASDEQYF. The CDR3 DNA reads as TGTGCCAGCAGACCCTTTGGGGGGGCGTCCGACGAGCAGTACTTC.

The chain combines TRBV30 with TRBJ1-2; TRBD1 matches 9 bases. V shed 4 bases and J 8 bases; nucleotides not matched to a gene: 8. Germline CDR1 GTSNPN, CDR2 SVGIG (reference sequence). This CDR3 spans 13 amino acids. CDR3 protein: CAWTTQGARGYTF. The CDR3 DNA reads TGTGCCTGGACGACACAGGGGGCTCGGGGCTACACCTTC.

The rearrangement joins TRBV11-2 to TRBJ2-5; tentative D call: TRBD1 (5 bases). This CDR3 is 14 amino acids long. V was pared by 1 base and J by 5 bases, with 11 bases between. In germline, CDR1 is SGHAT, CDR2 FQNNGV. The CDR3 loop reads CASSLGAGMETQYF. The CDR3 nucleotides read TGTGCCAGCAGCTTAGGTGCAGGGATGGAGACCCAGTACTTC.

The J gene is TRBJ1-1, the V gene TRBV6-1, with TRBD1 as a possible D gene (5 bases). Trimming removed 3 bases at V and 4 bases at J, with 6 bases between. Germline lookup yields CDR1 MNHNS and CDR2 SASEGT. The CDR3 sequence is 12 residues long. This CDR3 reads CASSEGPTEAFF. In DNA, the CDR3 is TGTGCCAGCAGTGAGGGGCCCACTGAAGCTTTCTTT.

DNA for the CDR3: TGTGCCAGCAGCCCCAAGTCTCCTGGAGGGGCAGATACGCAGTATTTT. This translates into CASSPKSPGGADTQYF. The V call is TRBV4-2, the J call TRBJ2-3; D may be TRBD2 (6 bases). This CDR3 is 16 amino acids long. The germline V gene has CDR1 LGHNA and CDR2 YNFKEQ. V dropped 4 bases and J dropped 4 bases, with 18 bases sitting between them.

In this sample, this clone is medium-sized. This CDR3 is CASSPGTGFYEQYF. The CDR3 nucleotides are TGTGCCAGCAGCCCCGGGACAGGGTTTTACGAGCAGTACTTC. The rearrangement uses TRBV5-6 and TRBJ2-7; 9 nucleotides line up with TRBD1. Losses at the gene ends were 4 bases for V and 4 bases for J; bases not matched to a gene: 6. The length of the CDR3 is 14 residues. Germline CDR1 and CDR2: SGHDT and YYEEEE.

This chain joins TRBV9 and TRBJ2-3; unclear D gene. The ends were cut back, 4 bases at V and 5 bases at J, with 5 bases in the middle. The CDR3 is 11 amino acids. CDR1 and CDR2 (germline): SGDLS, YYNGEE. The CDR3 sequence: CASSPGDTQYF. CDR3 DNA: TGTGCCAGCAGCCCGGGAGATACGCAGTATTTT.

The chain recombines TRBV5-6 with TRBJ2-7, with no clear D. Germline lookup yields CDR1 SGHDT and CDR2 YYEEEE. The CDR3 runs 13 residues. With 3 bases removed from V and 1 base from J, the gap between germline ends came to 8 bases. The CDR3 is CASSSVLSYEQYF. In DNA form, the CDR3 reads TGTGCCAGCAGCTCGGTCCTTTCCTACGAGCAGTACTTC.

The chain uses TRBV2 and TRBJ2-7, with D possibly TRBD2 on 6 matching bases. Trimming left V 7 bases short and J 2 bases short, with 18 bases between. CDR1 and CDR2 (germline): SNHLY, FYNNEI. The CDR3 sequence is 15 residues long. In nucleotides, the CDR3 is TGTGCCAGCAATGTGGAGGGGCGCCGAACCTACGAGCAGTACTTC. It yields the protein CASNVEGRRTYEQYF.

The CDR3 DNA is TGTGCCAGCAGCGTAGAGGGTAGCGCACAGTCACCCCTCCACTTT. Translating gives CASSVEGSAQSPLHF. The chain has TRBV9 and TRBJ1-6; D not resolved. Trimming removed 0 bases at V and 10 bases at J, with 14 bases between. Germline CDR1 is SGDLS and CDR2 is YYNGEE. This CDR3 comprises 15 residues.

The gene calls are TRBV19 and TRBJ2-7; 11 bases are a match to TRBD2. Trimming cost V 5 bases and J 5 bases; bases outside gene matches: 8. The CDR3 contains 15 residues. Germline V gives CDR1 LNHDA, CDR2 SQIVND (reference sequence). In DNA, the CDR3 is TGTGCCAGTAGTTTCCATAGCGGGGGGGCCAACGAGCAGTACTTC. Translated: CASSFHSGGANEQYF. Full variable domain (rest looked up from reference TRBV19 and TRBJ2-7): DGGITQSPKYLFRKEGQNVTLSCEQNLNHDAMYWYRQDPGQGLRLIYYSQIVNDFQKGDIAEGYSVSREKKESFPLTVTSAQKNPTAFYLCASSFHSGGANEQYFGPGTRLTVT.

This sequence joins TRBV6-1 and TRBJ2-7; no firm D call. V was shortened by 6 bases and J by 2 bases, with 11 bases between the two germline ends. This CDR3 is built from 13 residues. CDR1 is MNHNS, CDR2 SASEGT, per germline. CDR3 DNA sequence: TGTGCCAGCAGATATGACAACACCTACGAGCAGTACTTC. This codes for CASRYDNTYEQYF.

In its sample, this clone was seen once. V and J are TRBV15 and TRBJ2-1, with 9 bases that match TRBD2. The CDR3 sequence is 20 residues long. Germline loops: CDR1 LNHNV, CDR2 YYDKDF (reference sequence). V was pared by 2 bases and J by 8 bases, with 22 bases of the junction left unmatched. In nucleotides, the CDR3 is TGTGCCACCAGCAGACCCACTCTGGAACTAGCGGGCCCGAAGCGGGATGAGCAGTTCTTC. Encoded protein: CATSRPTLELAGPKRDEQFF.

The CDR3 sequence is CASSPSSAGELFF. As DNA, the CDR3 is TGTGCCAGCAGCCCATCGTCGGCCGGGGAGCTGTTTTTT. This sequence joins TRBV6-5 and TRBJ2-2; D is undetermined. The germline V gene has CDR1 MNHEY and CDR2 SVGAGI. Trimming took 6 bases from V and 6 from J, leaving 11 bases between them. The CDR3 spans 13 residues.